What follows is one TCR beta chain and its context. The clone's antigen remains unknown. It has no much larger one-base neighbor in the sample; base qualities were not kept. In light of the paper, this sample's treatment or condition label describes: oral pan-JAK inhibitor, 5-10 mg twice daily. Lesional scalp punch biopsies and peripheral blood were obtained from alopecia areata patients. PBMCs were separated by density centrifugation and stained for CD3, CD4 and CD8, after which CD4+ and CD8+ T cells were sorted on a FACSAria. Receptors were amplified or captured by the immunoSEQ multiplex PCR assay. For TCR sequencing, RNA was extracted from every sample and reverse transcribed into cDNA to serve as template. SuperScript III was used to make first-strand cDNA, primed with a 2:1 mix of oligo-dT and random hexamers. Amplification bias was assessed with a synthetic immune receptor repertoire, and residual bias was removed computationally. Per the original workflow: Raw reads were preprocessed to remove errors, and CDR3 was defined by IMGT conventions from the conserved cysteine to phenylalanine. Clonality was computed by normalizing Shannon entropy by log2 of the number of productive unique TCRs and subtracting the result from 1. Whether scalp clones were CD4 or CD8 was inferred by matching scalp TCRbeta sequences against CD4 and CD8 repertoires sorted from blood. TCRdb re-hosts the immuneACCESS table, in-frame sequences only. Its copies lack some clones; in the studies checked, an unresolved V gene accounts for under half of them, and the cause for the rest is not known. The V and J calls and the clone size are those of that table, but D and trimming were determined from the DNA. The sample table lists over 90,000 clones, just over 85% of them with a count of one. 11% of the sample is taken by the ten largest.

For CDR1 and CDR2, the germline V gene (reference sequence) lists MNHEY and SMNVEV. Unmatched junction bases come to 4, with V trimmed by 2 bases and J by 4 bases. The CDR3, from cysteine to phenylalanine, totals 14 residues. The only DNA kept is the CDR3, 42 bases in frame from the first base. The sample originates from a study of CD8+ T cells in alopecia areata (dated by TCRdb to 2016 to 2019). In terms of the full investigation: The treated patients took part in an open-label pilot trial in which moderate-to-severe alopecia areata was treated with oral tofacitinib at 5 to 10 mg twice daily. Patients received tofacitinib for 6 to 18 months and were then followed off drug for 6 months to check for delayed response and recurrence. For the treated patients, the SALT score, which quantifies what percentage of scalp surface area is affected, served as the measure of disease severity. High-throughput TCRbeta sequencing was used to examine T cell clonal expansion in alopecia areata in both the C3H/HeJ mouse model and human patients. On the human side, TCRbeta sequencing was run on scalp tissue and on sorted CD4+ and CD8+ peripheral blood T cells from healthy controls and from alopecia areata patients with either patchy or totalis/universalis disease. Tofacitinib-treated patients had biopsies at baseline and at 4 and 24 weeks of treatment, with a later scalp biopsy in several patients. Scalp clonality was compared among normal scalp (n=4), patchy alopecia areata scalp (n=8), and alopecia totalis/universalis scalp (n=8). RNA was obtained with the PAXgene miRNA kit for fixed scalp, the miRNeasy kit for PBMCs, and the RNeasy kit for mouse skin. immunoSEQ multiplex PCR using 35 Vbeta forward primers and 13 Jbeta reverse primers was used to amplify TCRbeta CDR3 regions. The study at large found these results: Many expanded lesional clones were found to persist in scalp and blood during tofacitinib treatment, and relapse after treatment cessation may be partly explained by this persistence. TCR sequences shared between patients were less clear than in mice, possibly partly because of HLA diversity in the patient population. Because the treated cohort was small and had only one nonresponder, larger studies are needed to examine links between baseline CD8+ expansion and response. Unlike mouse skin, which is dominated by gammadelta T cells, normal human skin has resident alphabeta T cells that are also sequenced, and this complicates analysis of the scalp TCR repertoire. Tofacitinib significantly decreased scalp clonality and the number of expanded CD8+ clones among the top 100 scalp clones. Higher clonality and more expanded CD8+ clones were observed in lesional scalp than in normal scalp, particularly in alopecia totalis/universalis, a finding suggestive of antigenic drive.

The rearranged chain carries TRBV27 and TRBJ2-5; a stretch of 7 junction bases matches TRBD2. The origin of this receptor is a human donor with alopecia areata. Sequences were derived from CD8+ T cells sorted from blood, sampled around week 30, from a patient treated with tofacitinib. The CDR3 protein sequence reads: CASSLIPGGETQYF. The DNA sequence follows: TGTGCCAGCAGTTTAATCCCGGGAGGAGAGACCCAGTACTTC.